Below are 18 T cell receptor beta chains sequenced from a single sample in a study of early T cells in non-severe SARS-CoV-2 infection (dated by TCRdb to about 2021). The protocol used for the library was 5' RACE. TCRdb records NextSeq 500 as the sequencer. The public reads were reprocessed in TCRdb via fastp at Q25 and MiXCR, keeping in-frame beta chains. Rows with one shared CDR3 protein collapse into an entry with the most common genes and DNA. In this sample the table shows some 82,000 distinct CDR3 sequences, 9.5% to 13% of which occur a single time. The ten largest clones capture 2.6% of the sample. Sequenced sample: whole blood. Receptors originate from an adult who was a healthcare worker with PCR-confirmed SARS-CoV-2 infection or an uninfected control (not recorded which).

This clonotype has just a few counts. The conserved closing phenylalanine or tryptophan is absent in this CDR3, likely reflecting a read error. The chain recombines TRBV4-1 with TRBJ2-1, with D possibly being TRBD2 (6 bases). The CDR3 sequence is 16 residues long. CDR1 and CDR2 from the germline V gene are MGHRA and YSYEKL. The V gene lost 3 bases and the J gene lost 2 bases, with 14 bases spanning the gap. CDR3 residues: CASSQRGEWPYNEQFS. CDR3 bases: TGCGCCAGCAGCCAGCGGGGCGAGTGGCCCTACAATGAGCAGTTCTCC.

A few counts support this clonotype. The rearrangement uses TRBV29-1 and TRBJ1-2, with 10 bases matching TRBD1. Trimming removed 4 bases from V and 7 bases from J; junction bases left unmatched: 6. Germline assignment: CDR1 SQVTM and CDR2 ANQGSEA. This CDR3 is built from 13 residues. The CDR3 DNA reads TGCAGCGTTGCCCGACAGGGGGCGGTTGGCTACACCTTC. It yields the protein CSVARQGAVGYTF.

A word on this clonotype: With a much larger clone just one base away, this may be a read error. V and J are TRBV6-6 and TRBJ2-1, with 10 bases identical to TRBD2. CDR3 length: 16 amino acids. Germline values: CDR1 MNHNY, CDR2 SVGAGI (reference sequence). The CDR3 loop reads CTSTAGSAGGRDEQFF. The CDR3 DNA is TGTACCAGCACCGCCGGTTCAGCGGGAGGGCGCGATGAGCAGTTCTTC.

This clonotype has a count of ten or more. Relative to the germline gene, one junction end is altered; a read error may explain this. The chain is built from TRBV11-3 and TRBJ2-1, with D perhaps TRBD2 (6 bases). The CDR3 contains 15 residues. Germline-derived CDR1 and CDR2 are SGHNT and YENEEA. The CDR3 here is CASSLEGGGNNEQFF. The CDR3, as DNA: TGTGCCAGCAGCCTAGAGGGTGGGGGGAACAATGAGCAGTTCTTC.

This clonotype was seen at least ten times. This sequence joins TRBV11-2 and TRBJ1-5, with TRBD1 as a possible D gene (6 bases). This CDR3 has 15 residues. CDR1 SGHAT and CDR2 FQNNGV come from the germline V gene. Trimming removed 0 bases from V and 1 base from J, with 7 bases in between. The chain's CDR3 is CASSLDGGSNQPQHF. The CDR3 nucleotides read TGTGCCAGCAGCTTAGATGGGGGCAGCAATCAGCCCCAGCATTTT.

This clonotype was detected a few times. The chain is built from TRBV11-3 and TRBJ2-7, with D perhaps TRBD2 (5 bases). This CDR3 has 13 amino acids. V lost 4 bases and J 4 bases, leaving 11 bases between the germline ends. CDR1 and CDR2 (germline): SGHNT, YENEEA. CDR3 loop: CASSSPRVYEQYF. CDR3 DNA: TGTGCCAGCAGCTCCCCGAGGGTTTACGAGCAGTACTTC.

The sample holds a few counts of this clonotype. The chain links TRBV20-1 to TRBJ1-5, with unresolved D. The V gene's germline CDR1 is DFQATT and CDR2 SNEGSKA (reference sequence). Trimming took 0 bases from V and 0 from J, leaving 6 bases between them. CDR3 length: 14 residues. CDR3: CSARDFISNQPQHF. The CDR3 nucleotides read TGCAGTGCTAGAGATTTCATTAGCAATCAGCCCCAGCATTTT.

This clonotype has a count of ten or more. V usage is TRBV7-3 and J usage is TRBJ2-2; D gene unclear. With 4 bases removed from V and 6 bases from J, the gap between germline ends came to 12 bases. Germline-derived CDR1 and CDR2 are SGHTA and FQGTGA. The CDR3 consists of 14 residues. The CDR3 reads CASSSPYRAGELFF. In DNA, the CDR3 is TGTGCCAGCAGCTCTCCTTATCGTGCCGGGGAGCTGTTTTTT.

The table lists this clonotype with a few counts. The chain couples TRBV11-2 to TRBJ2-3, with a possible D match to TRBD1 (6 bases). The germline V and J ends were trimmed by 3 bases and 4 bases, with 14 bases remaining between them. The CDR3 length is 15 residues. Germline CDR1 is SGHAT and CDR2 is FQNNGV. CDR3 loop: CASSFLIQGSDTQYF. The CDR3 bases are TGTGCCAGCAGCTTCCTAATCCAGGGGTCAGATACGCAGTATTTT.

As regards this clonotype: The junction differs from germline at one of its ends, possibly a read error. This CDR3 reads CASSPKTVGYPF. The DNA of the CDR3 is TGTGCCAGCAGCCCGAAAACGGTGGGCTACCCCTTC. The V gene is TRBV5-6, the J gene TRBJ1-2; D is undetermined. The germline CDR1 and CDR2 sequences are SGHDT and YYEEEE. The CDR3 runs to 12 residues.

As for this clonotype: A read error may explain this, as a much larger clone is one base away. The genes are TRBV7-9 and TRBJ2-2; unclear D gene. Germline lookup yields CDR1 SEHNR and CDR2 FQNEAQ (reference sequence). The CDR3 contains 13 residues. For the CDR3, the DNA is TGTGTCAGCAGCTTAGAGAACACCGGGGAGCTGTTTTTT. Translated, it gives CVSSLENTGELFF.

On this clonotype itself: A much larger clonotype is one base distant, so this may be a read error. This chain joins TRBV28 and TRBJ2-7; perhaps TRBD1 as D (5 bases). Near its end, the DNA agrees better with TRBJ2-1, so the J call may be wrong. In germline, CDR1 is MDHEN, CDR2 SYDVKM. This CDR3 is built from 12 residues. CDR3: CASATAPREQFF. CDR3 nucleotide sequence: TGTGCCAGCGCGACAGCTCCTCGGGAGCAGTTCTTC.

The J gene is TRBJ2-1, the V gene TRBV20-1, with D perhaps given as TRBD1 or TRBD2 (5 bases each). The CDR3 consists of 15 residues. Germline V CDR1 and CDR2: DFQATT, SNEGSKA (reference sequence). Trimming took 2 bases from V and 1 from J, leaving 12 bases between them. CDR3 amino acids: CSARWDLGSYNEQFF. In nucleotides, the CDR3 is TGCAGTGCTAGATGGGACCTGGGGTCCTACAATGAGCAGTTCTTC.

V and J are TRBV3-1 and TRBJ1-5; 9 nucleotides line up with TRBD1. The CDR3 contains 17 residues. Trimming at V came to 2 bases and at J to 1 base, leaving 6 bases not matched to a gene. CDR1 is LGHDT, CDR2 YNNKEL, per germline (reference sequence). Here the CDR3 reads CASSQQGQGSSNQPQHF. The CDR3 region has the DNA TGTGCCAGCAGCCAACAGGGACAGGGATCGAGCAATCAGCCCCAGCATTTT.

CDR3 sequence reads: CASKEEGASSYEQYF. DNA of the CDR3: TGTGCCAGCAAGGAAGAGGGCGCCTCCTCCTACGAGCAGTACTTC. The chain has TRBV5-5 and TRBJ2-7, with TRBD2 as a possible D gene (5 bases). There are 15 residues in the CDR3. Germline lookup yields CDR1 SGHKS and CDR2 YYEKEE (reference sequence). Trimming stripped 6 bases from V and 0 bases from J, with 16 bases between.

In its sample, this clonotype was seen many times. The gene calls are TRBV6-2 or TRBV6-3 and TRBJ2-1, with D uncertain. The germline V and J ends were trimmed by 4 bases and 5 bases, with 9 bases remaining between them. In germline, CDR1 is MNHEY, CDR2 SVGEGT. CDR3 length: 13 amino acids. CDR3 protein: CASSSRAHNEQFF. The CDR3 coding sequence is TGTGCCAGCAGTTCAAGAGCGCACAATGAGCAGTTCTTC.

The chain uses TRBV3-1 and TRBJ2-3; TRBD2 matches at 7 bases. Trimming cost V 1 base and J 2 bases; bases outside gene matches: 15. Looked up from germline, CDR1 is LGHDT and CDR2 is YNNKEL (reference sequence). The CDR3 runs to 19 residues. The DNA of the CDR3 is TGTGCCAGCAGCCAAGCCTACTACCCGGAGGGAGGGCCCACAGATACGCAGTATTTT. Translated: CASSQAYYPEGGPTDTQYF.

This clonotype was observed a few times. The V call is TRBV12-3 or TRBV12-4, the J call TRBJ2-7, with D uncertain. V lost 3 bases and J 6 bases, leaving 9 bases between the germline ends. CDR3 size: 12 residues. This chain's CDR3 is CASSFTVTEQYF. For the CDR3, the DNA is TGTGCCAGCAGTTTCACAGTGACCGAGCAGTACTTC.